These 22 T cell receptor beta chains originate from one sample sequenced in a study of control samples from healthy donors and cancer patients. The method was immunoSEQ multiplex PCR; TCRdb's version includes in-frame clones alone and lacks a portion of them. The sample consists of about 73,000 clones, 94% of them appearing once. Sequenced: blood. All receptors derive from a woman aged 40 to 55 in good health.

This clone was counted once. This chain joins TRBV5-5 and TRBJ1-5; D not resolved. Germline V gene lookup returns CDR1 SGHKS and CDR2 YYEKEE (reference sequence). The CDR3 is 13 amino acids. V was clipped by 2 bases and J by 5 bases, with 8 bases between them. The DNA for the CDR3 is TGTGCCAGCAGCTTTCGGACGGATCAGCCCCAGCATTTT. It specifies CASSFRTDQPQHF.

The chain links TRBV27 to TRBJ1-1; TRBD1 aligns across 10 bases. J lost 1 base, V lost 2 bases, and 1 base had no gene match. The CDR3 loop spans 15 amino acids. CDR1 and CDR2 (germline): MNHEY, SMNVEV (reference sequence). The CDR3 DNA reads as TGTGCCAGCAGTTTACGGACAGGGGGGAACACTGAAGCTTTCTTT. This encodes CASSLRTGGNTEAFF.

The chain combines TRBV19 with TRBJ2-1; TRBD1 is a possible D gene (5 bases). CDR1 and CDR2 (germline): LNHDA, SQIVND (reference sequence). V lost 5 bases and J 4 bases, leaving 12 bases between the germline ends. There are 14 residues in the CDR3. DNA for the CDR3: TGTGCCAGTAGTCAACAGGCATCGTACAATGAGCAGTTCTTC. It specifies CASSQQASYNEQFF.

The chain links TRBV19 to TRBJ1-5; TRBD1 matches at 7 bases. Per the germline V gene, CDR1 is LNHDA and CDR2 is SQIVND (reference sequence). This CDR3 is built from 13 residues. Germline trimming cut 6 bases from V and 8 bases from J; bases unmatched to any gene: 7. The chain's CDR3 is CASRMGQLEPQHF. The CDR3 DNA sequence: TGTGCCAGTAGGATGGGACAGTTGGAGCCCCAGCATTTT. Filled out from reference TRBV19 and TRBJ1-5, the complete variable domain reads DGGITQSPKYLFRKEGQNVTLSCEQNLNHDAMYWYRQDPGQGLRLIYYSQIVNDFQKGDIAEGYSVSREKKESFPLTVTSAQKNPTAFYLCASRMGQLEPQHFGDGTRLSIL.

This chain joins TRBV11-1 and TRBJ2-1; D remains ambiguous. This CDR3 is 13 amino acids long. V was pared by 3 bases and J by 2 bases, with 5 bases between. Germline V gives CDR1 SGHAT, CDR2 FQDESV (reference sequence). DNA for the CDR3: TGTGCCAGCAGCTTCGCCACCTACAATGAGCAGTTCTTC. This sequence encodes CASSFATYNEQFF.

The V and J genes are TRBV3-1 (or the pseudogene TRBV3-2) and TRBJ2-6; perhaps TRBD1 as D (6 bases). The V gene lost 5 bases and the J gene lost 0 bases, with 8 bases spanning the gap. The germline V gene has CDR1 LGHDT and CDR2 YNNKEL (reference sequence). The CDR3 is 15 residues long. Written as DNA, the CDR3 is TGTGCCAGCAGCGGACAGTCCTCTGGGGCCAACGTCCTGACTTTC. The encoded protein is CASSGQSSGANVLTF.

The chain couples TRBV7-9 to TRBJ1-6; tentatively, D is TRBD1 (6 bases). Germline CDR1 is SEHNR and CDR2 is FQNEAQ (reference sequence). This CDR3 contains 15 residues. V gave up 1 base and J gave up 6 bases, with 10 bases separating them. The chain's CDR3 is CASSLGDTRNSPLHF. The CDR3 DNA reads as TGTGCCAGCAGCTTAGGGGACACCCGTAATTCACCCCTCCACTTT. The whole variable domain, remainder taken from reference TRBV7-9 and TRBJ1-6, is DTGVSQNPRHKITKRGQNVTFRCDPISEHNRLYWYRQTLGQGPEFLTYFQNEAQLEKSRLLSDRFSAERPKGSFSTLEIQRTEQGDSAMYLCASSLGDTRNSPLHFGNGTRLTVT.

The chain links TRBV3-1 (or the pseudogene TRBV3-2) to TRBJ1-5; 8 bases match TRBD1. The V segment lost 2 bases and the J segment 0 bases; nucleotides outside the gene matches: 9. Germline V gene data show CDR1 as LGHDT and CDR2 as YNNKEL (reference sequence). The CDR3 is 18 amino acids. The chain's CDR3 is CASSQLLRDRISNQPQHF. DNA of the CDR3: TGTGCCAGCAGCCAACTGCTACGGGACAGGATTAGCAATCAGCCCCAGCATTTT.

This clone has just one count. The V call is TRBV9, the J call TRBJ2-1, with 7 bases lining up with TRBD1. In germline, CDR1 is SGDLS, CDR2 YYNGEE. The CDR3 extends over 13 amino acids. V dropped 6 bases and J dropped 6; count of bases not matched to a gene: 6. The CDR3 bases are TGTGCCAGCATGGGACAGCCTCCCAATGAGCAGTTCTTC. Amino acids: CASMGQPPNEQFF.

The chain couples TRBV14 to TRBJ1-1; D is undetermined. CDR3 length equals 13 residues. Germline V gene lookup returns CDR1 SGHDN and CDR2 FVKESK. Trimming pared 0 bases from V and 5 bases from J, leaving 7 bases between. In DNA, the CDR3 is TGTGCCAGCAGCCAAGACTGGGAAACTGAAGCTTTCTTT. Translated, it gives CASSQDWETEAFF.

The chain couples TRBV19 to TRBJ1-1, with a weak D call TRBD1 (5 bases). With 3 bases removed from V and 3 bases from J, the gap between germline ends came to 8 bases. Germline CDR1 reads LNHDA; CDR2 reads SQIVND (reference sequence). CDR3 length: 13 amino acids. In nucleotides, the CDR3 is TGTGCCAGTAGTATGGGGGGTCACACTGAAGCTTTCTTT. Amino acids: CASSMGGHTEAFF.

The chain employs TRBV11-2 and TRBJ1-3; D call uncertain. This CDR3 comprises 12 residues. Trimming removed 7 bases at V and 8 bases at J, with 12 bases between. Germline loops: CDR1 SGHAT, CDR2 FQNNGV. The CDR3 spells CASTLYLDTIYF. The CDR3 DNA sequence: TGTGCCAGCACCCTCTACTTGGACACCATATATTTT.

This chain joins TRBV7-8 and TRBJ1-2; D call uncertain. This CDR3 has 11 amino acids. Trimming took off 8 bases at V and 8 bases at J, with 12 bases between the two ends. Germline CDR1 is SGHVS and CDR2 is FQNEAQ. CDR3 nucleotide sequence: TGTGCCAGCGGATATTTCGGGGGCTACACCTTC. Its translation: CASGYFGGYTF.

V gene TRBV6-6 combines with J gene TRBJ1-1, with TRBD1 identical over 7 bases. Looked up from germline, CDR1 is MNHNY and CDR2 is SVGAGI (reference sequence). The V segment lost 5 bases and the J segment 4 bases; nucleotides outside the gene matches: 7. The CDR3 is made up of 14 amino acids. CDR3: CASSSQGVSTEAFF. In DNA form, the CDR3 reads TGTGCCAGCAGTAGCCAGGGGGTGAGCACTGAAGCTTTCTTT.

V gene TRBV12-5 combines with J gene TRBJ2-5; D is undetermined. This CDR3 region has 13 residues. Germline V lookup: CDR1 LGHNT, CDR2 FRNRAP. V was cut by 2 bases and J by 0 bases, with 4 bases left in between. The CDR3 nucleotides are TGTGCTAGTGGTTTGAACAACCAAGAGACCCAGTACTTC. Amino acids: CASGLNNQETQYF.

CDR3 sequence reads: CASSYSGGEGQPQHF. The CDR3, as DNA: TGTGCCAGCAGTTACTCGGGGGGCGAGGGTCAGCCCCAGCATTTT. V gene TRBV6-5 combines with J gene TRBJ1-5; tentative D call: TRBD1 (6 bases). The V gene lost 0 bases and the J gene lost 6 bases, with 12 bases spanning the gap. CDR1 and CDR2 (germline): MNHEY, SVGAGI. This CDR3 has 15 amino acids.

This chain uses TRBV10-3 with TRBJ2-6; D is unclear. V was cut by 6 bases and J by 0 bases, with 6 bases left in between. The CDR3 loop spans 14 amino acids. CDR1 is ENHRY and CDR2 is SYGVKD in the germline V gene. CDR3 protein: CAIRDVSGANVLTF. The CDR3 nucleotides read TGTGCCATCAGAGACGTCTCTGGGGCCAACGTCCTGACTTTC.

The V gene is TRBV5-4, the J gene TRBJ2-3, with D maybe TRBD2 (5 bases). The CDR3 covers 14 residues. Trimming stripped 3 bases from V and 3 bases from J, with 11 bases between. Germline loops: CDR1 SGHNT, CDR2 YYREEE (reference sequence). CDR3: CASSSPGITDTQYF. The DNA of the CDR3 is TGTGCCAGCAGCTCCCCCGGGATTACAGATACGCAGTATTTT. Full variable domain (rest looked up from reference TRBV5-4 and TRBJ2-3): ETGVTQSPTHLIKTRGQQVTLRCSSQSGHNTVSWYQQALGQGPQFIFQYYREEENGRGNFPPRFSGLQFPNYSSELNVNALELDDSALYLCASSSPGITDTQYFGPGTRLTVL.

This chain links TRBV28 with TRBJ2-7; a weak D match, TRBD2 (5 bases). The V end was cut by 6 bases, the J end by 5 bases, with 17 bases between. The germline V gene encodes CDR1 MDHEN and CDR2 SYDVKM. The CDR3 runs 14 residues. CDR3 loop: CASSLWEIRNEQYF. CDR3 sequence (DNA): TGTGCCAGCAGCCTCTGGGAGATTAGGAACGAGCAGTACTTC.

This clone occurred once. CDR3 nucleotide sequence: TGTGCCAGTAGTACGGGACAGGGTCCCGGGGAGCTGTTTTTT. Residues: CASSTGQGPGELFF. This chain links TRBV19 with TRBJ2-2, with TRBD1 identical over 9 bases. This CDR3 has 14 residues. Germline-derived CDR1 and CDR2 are LNHDA and SQIVND (reference sequence). V was pared by 4 bases and J by 6 bases, with 3 bases of the junction left unmatched.

This chain links TRBV7-9 with TRBJ1-2, with 8 bases aligning to TRBD1. Trimming removed 1 base from V and 1 base from J; junction bases left unmatched: 5. Germline-derived CDR1 and CDR2 are SEHNR and FQNEAQ (reference sequence). The CDR3 length is 16 residues. CDR3 sequence reads: CASSLGYRGGNYGYTF. The CDR3 DNA reads TGTGCCAGCAGCTTAGGCTACAGGGGGGGTAACTATGGCTACACCTTC.

This clone appeared once. V and J are TRBV5-1 and TRBJ2-1; 8 bases are a match to TRBD2. After removal of 3 bases from V and 0 bases from J, the junction contained 5 bases not matched to a gene. Germline CDR1 is SGHRS and CDR2 is YFSETQ. The CDR3 has 16 residues. CDR3 DNA sequence: TGCGCCAGCAGCTCCAATGCGGGAGGCTCCTACAATGAGCAGTTCTTC. Residues: CASSSNAGGSYNEQFF.